This entry describes one T cell receptor (beta chain). This specimen belongs to a study of control samples from healthy donors and cancer patients. V shed 1 base and J shed 4 bases, with 10 bases lying between them. Germline V gives CDR1 SEHNR, CDR2 FQNEAQ (reference sequence). This CDR3 spans 15 amino acids. The assay was immunoSEQ multiplex PCR, and TCRdb's table has in-frame clones only and misses some. The sample has more than 95,000 clones; over 75% are singletons. This rearrangement joins TRBV7-9 to TRBJ2-2; D is unclear. Sequenced input: blood. This TCR was recovered from a man aged 55 to 70 in good health. The CDR3 sequence: CASSLVVSTTGELFF. The CDR3 DNA reads TGTGCCAGCAGCTTAGTGGTTTCCACCACCGGGGAGCTGTTTTTT.